The TCR beta chain under discussion was sequenced for a study of cytomegalovirus exposure and HLA in healthy donors (dated by TCRdb to the late 2010s). In terms of the full investigation: An earlier analysis of some 620 of the donors reported under 300 Gb of sequence data and 117 million unique TCR beta sequences obtained from around 180 million T cells. About 320 gigabases of sequencing data and approximately 80 million unique TCR sequences were included in an early release covering roughly 700 HLA-typed donors. The genetic ancestry cluster associated with self-reported Caucasian donors included 65% to 90% of the 398 genotyped donors. The study was designed to test whether signatures of past pathogen exposure could be identified by cataloging public T cell receptors. Using immunosequencing, the study profiled T cell repertoires from some 670 subjects and related those repertoires to cytomegalovirus serostatus. In addition to the first cohort of 666 subjects, a separate validation cohort of about 120 different subjects was used. High-throughput TCR immunosequencing, statistical association of individual TCRs with disease status, and machine learning were combined to predict cytomegalovirus infection status. A later analysis re-examined previously published TCR beta repertoires from 610 or so donors and added high-resolution HLA genotyping to investigate patterns of TCR occurrence. In the later analysis, no new phenotypic data were used to find candidate immune exposures; instead, reliance was placed on TCR beta sequences and their occurrence across donors. An earlier analysis of a few hundred of the donors applied high-throughput TCR beta sequencing to assess whether each TCR beta V gene segment acted as functional or pseudogenic. Donor age, sex, ethnicity and CMV serostatus were compiled alongside the repertoire data. In a later genetic analysis, genome-wide SNP genotypes for about three fifths of the roughly 670 donors were used, and that subset was treated as a discovery cohort. All discovery cohort repertoires had been generated using a single sequencing platform. Class I and class II HLA loci were covered by the typing at four-digit resolution. Typing coverage varied by locus: roughly 620-630 donors for A, B, C, DRB1 and DQB1; roughly 500 for DQA1; over 600 for DPA1; approximately 490 for DPB1. Four or five DR-DQ haplotypes were treated as single units for association and clustering because of strong linkage in the cohort. Among about 360 genotyped donors of the cohort, an average of around 240,000 unique TCR beta nucleotide sequences were sequenced per donor, roughly 18% of them non-productive.

Clipping removes 1 base from V and 4 bases from J, with 4 as the unmatched junction base count. CDR1 SEHNR and CDR2 FQNEAQ are derived from the germline V gene (reference sequence). There are 14 amino acids in the CDR3, from cysteine to phenylalanine inclusive. Of the read, only the CDR3 DNA is kept; its 42 bases are in frame from base 1. Turning to this clone: What this receptor recognizes is not known. The record has no base qualities; no much larger clone is one base away. Within the sample, other DNA sequences also encode this same CDR3.

The cohort was made up of under 800 healthy bone marrow donors. Cohort members were all nominally healthy when sampled, although unrecorded immune exposures were likely present. The donor was CMV seronegative and belonged to the group of 320 or so seronegative cohort members. A peripheral blood sample was collected from each donor, and TCR beta sequencing was performed on peripheral blood mononuclear cells. The Qiagen DNeasy Blood Extraction Kit was used to extract genomic DNA from the blood cell samples. The library was prepared using the immunoSEQ multiplex PCR assay. A mixture of 60 forward primers for TCR Vbeta segments and 13 reverse primers for TCR Jbeta segments was used in the multiplex PCR. The CDR3 region of rearranged TCR beta genes was amplified from genomic DNA by a multiplex PCR assay. The amplified TCR beta libraries were sequenced on the Illumina HiSeq System as 87-base-pair reads. The paper's data handling went like this. A later analysis counted about 80 million unique TCR beta chains across the 666 repertoires, and 10 million to 12 million of these chains were shared by at least two donors. To remove PCR and sequencing errors, raw reads were error-corrected and collapsed into unique sequences using a nearest-neighbor algorithm that merged closely related sequences. Alignment of CDR3 sequences to IMGT reference sequences was used to assign V, D and J gene segments. Each retained sequence needed at least a six-nucleotide match to both a V gene segment and a J gene segment. A rearrangement counted as productive if the CDR3 had no stop codons and remained in frame with V and J, and every other rearrangement counted as non-productive. Following IMGT convention, CDR3 was defined as the stretch from the second conserved V-encoded cysteine up to the conserved J-encoded phenylalanine. Sequences without an unambiguous match to a single V gene segment were excluded from the earlier analysis of about 600 of the donors. In an earlier analysis of approximately 550 of the donors, V segments were called functional above 56.7% productive rearrangements and were called segregating when the between-donor standard deviation exceeded 5%. A statistical classification framework was built to diagnose cytomegalovirus status from the catalog of TCR beta chain sequences. A later analysis assigned V and J genes by comparing TCR nucleotide sequences with IMGT/GENE-DB human TR gene sequences. In a later analysis, CDR3 sequences and most-parsimonious VDJ recombination scenarios were assigned using the TCRdist pipeline. In a later analysis, each TCR beta chain was defined by its CDR3 amino acid sequence together with its V-gene family, and reads lacking a unique V-gene family were excluded. To address suspected cross-contamination and a sequencing artifact, a later analysis removed 592 highly shared, low-generation-probability nucleotide sequences. In a later analysis, a clonal expansion index was calculated for each public chain from normalized within-repertoire ranks of inferred template counts. In a later analysis, generation probabilities were computed using a VDJ recombination model fitted to out-of-frame rearrangements, and the results were checked against IGoR. In a later analysis, TCR-TCR, TCR-HLA and TCR-CMV co-occurrence was scored with hypergeometric tests, and a repertoire-size bias correction was applied to TCR pairs. False discovery rates were estimated in a later analysis by permuting HLA or CMV assignments 20 times. In a later analysis, co-occurring TCRs were grouped using DBSCAN, with TCRdist sequence similarity added in when clustering inside HLA-allele-positive subsets. Co-occurrence clustering excluded repertoires with fewer than 30,000 or more than 120,000 public chains, plus five with anomalous nucleotide sharing. The source is immuneACCESS, and TCRdb retained only in-frame sequences with V and J called. Part of the clones is not carried over; for the studies checked, unresolved V genes explain less than half of this, and the remainder is unexplained. V and J calls and clone size are those listed in that table; D and trimming were worked out from the DNA. Here the sample has about 160,000 clones; approximately 86% occur a single time. The top ten clonotypes cover roughly 1.9% of the sample.

Study-level results and caveats: A further reported finding was that TCR beta sequences accurately predicted the HLA-A and HLA-B alleles for most subjects in the first cohort. Immune exposure information for the cohort was limited to CMV serostatus. A total of about 150 TCR beta chains were listed by the study as associated with cytomegalovirus. It was suggested by the authors that the approach could potentially be generalized to other disease states and immunological phenotypes. In a later analysis, several top co-occurrence clusters were reported to appear linked to parvovirus B19, influenza, CMV and Epstein-Barr virus. A few of the identified cytomegalovirus-associated TCR beta chains were confirmed in vitro to be specific for cytomegalovirus antigens. In an earlier analysis of approximately 590 of the donors, most TCR beta V segments appeared in productive rearrangements about 87% or about 30% of the time, broadly matching IMGT annotations. A later genetic analysis reported fewer N-insertions in productive TCRs among donors in an Asian-associated ancestry cluster than the approximately 670-donor mean. Because HLA typing was unavailable for some donors at each locus, only the typed subset was used in association tests. According to a later analysis, most CMV-associated TCR beta chains appeared to be HLA-restricted, and the HLA associations seemed to be driven largely by CMV exposure. Presence/absence analyses assumed roughly uniform sequencing depth across donors, an assumption that may not hold. V-gene and J-gene trimming of TCR beta chains was associated with a missense DCLRE1C variant in a later genetic analysis, and the association was replicated in an independent cohort. Because counts were too low, about 18 rarely observed V segments, including chromosome 9 orphons, were left out of the earlier analysis of 587 of the donors. When HLA alleles, especially DR and DQ, strongly co-occurred, TCR associations were difficult to assign to individual alleles. The 87-base-pair reads could not distinguish some IMGT-functional V segments, including TRBV6-2 and TRBV6-3, so those segments were excluded. Most TCR sequences were observed very rarely across donors, whereas some public TCRs were present in many individuals. At a false discovery rate of 0.05, a later analysis linked around 17,000 TCR beta sequences to specific HLA alleles. In a later analysis, TCR association rates were found to vary across HLA loci, with the most associated TCRs seen for DRB1 alleles and the fewest for HLA-C alleles. Correlated functional status among segregating V segments might reflect linkage disequilibrium, but an unknown experimental factor could not be ruled out. A cluster of highly shared sequence variants was judged likely to be a technical artifact of the sequencing pipeline. The classifier was reported to diagnose cytomegalovirus status with high specificity and sensitivity in both the original cohort and the validation cohort. Compared with equally common non-associated chains, HLA-associated TCR beta chains in a later analysis were more clonally expanded and had lower generation probabilities. The cohort was sequenced for TCR beta chains only, and without alpha or paired-chain data the features that could be detected were limited.

Material for sequencing was PBMCs. The V and J genes are TRBV7-9 and TRBJ2-7; the central 7 bases match TRBD2. The clonotype comes from a woman in her late teens or twenties in good health and CMV-seronegative. The sequenced DNA is TGTGCCAGCAGCTTAGTCGGCGGGGGTTACGAGCAGTACTTC. Its product reads: CASSLVGGGYEQYF.